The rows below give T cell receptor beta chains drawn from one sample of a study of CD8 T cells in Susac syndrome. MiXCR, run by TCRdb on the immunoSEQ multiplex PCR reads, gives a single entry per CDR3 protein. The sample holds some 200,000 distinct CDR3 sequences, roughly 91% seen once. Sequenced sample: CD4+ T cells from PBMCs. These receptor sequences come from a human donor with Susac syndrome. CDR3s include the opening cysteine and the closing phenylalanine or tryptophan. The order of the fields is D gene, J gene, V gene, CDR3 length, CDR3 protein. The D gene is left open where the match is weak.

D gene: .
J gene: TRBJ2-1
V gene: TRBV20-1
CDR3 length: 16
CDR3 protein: CSASGSVWRMRNEQFF

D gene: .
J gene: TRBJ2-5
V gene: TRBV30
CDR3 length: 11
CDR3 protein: CAWSTQETQYF

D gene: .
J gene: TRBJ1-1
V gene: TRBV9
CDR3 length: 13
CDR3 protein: CASSSLDSTEAFF

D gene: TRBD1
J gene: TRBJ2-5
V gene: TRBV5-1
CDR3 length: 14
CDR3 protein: CASSWDSTGETQYF

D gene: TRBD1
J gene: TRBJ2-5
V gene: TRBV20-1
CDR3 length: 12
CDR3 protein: CSAIQGKETQYF

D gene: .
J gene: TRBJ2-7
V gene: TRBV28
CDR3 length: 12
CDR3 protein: CASSLVGGEQYF

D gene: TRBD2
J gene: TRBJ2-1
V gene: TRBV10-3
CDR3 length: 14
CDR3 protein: CAISSGRAYNEQFF

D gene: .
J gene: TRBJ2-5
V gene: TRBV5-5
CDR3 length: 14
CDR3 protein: CASSPSRDIETQYF

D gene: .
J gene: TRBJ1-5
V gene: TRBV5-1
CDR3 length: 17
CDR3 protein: CASSPGQFGLDNQPQHF

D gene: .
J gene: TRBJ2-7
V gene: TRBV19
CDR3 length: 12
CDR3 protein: CASKYVSYEQYF

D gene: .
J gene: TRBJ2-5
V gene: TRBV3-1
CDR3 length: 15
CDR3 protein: CASSFSSGVEETQYF

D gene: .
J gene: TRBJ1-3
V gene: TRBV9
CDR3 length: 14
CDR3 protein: CASSVEGYGNTIYF

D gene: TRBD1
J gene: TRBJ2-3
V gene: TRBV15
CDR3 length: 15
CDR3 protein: CATSTHRGPADTQYF

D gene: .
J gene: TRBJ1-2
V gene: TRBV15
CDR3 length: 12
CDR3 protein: CATSRDRSGYTF

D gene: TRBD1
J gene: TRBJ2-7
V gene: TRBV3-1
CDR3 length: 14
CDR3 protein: CASSHGTGSYEQYF

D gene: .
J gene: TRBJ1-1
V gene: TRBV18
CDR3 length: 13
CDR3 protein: CASSRQVGTEAFF

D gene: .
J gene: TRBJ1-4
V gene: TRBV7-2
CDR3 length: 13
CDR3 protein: CASSLIANEKLFF

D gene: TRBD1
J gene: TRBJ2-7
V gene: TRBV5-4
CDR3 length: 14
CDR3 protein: CASSLQGQHYEQYF

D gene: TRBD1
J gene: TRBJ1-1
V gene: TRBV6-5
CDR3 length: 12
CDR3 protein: CASSQTRTGAFF

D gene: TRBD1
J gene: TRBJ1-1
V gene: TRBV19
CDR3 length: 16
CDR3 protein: CASSIIRDRGNTEAFF

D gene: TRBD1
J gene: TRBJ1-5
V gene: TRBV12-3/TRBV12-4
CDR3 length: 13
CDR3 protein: CASRGQGGQPQHF

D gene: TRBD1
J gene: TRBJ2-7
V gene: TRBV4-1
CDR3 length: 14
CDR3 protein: CASSQPGQGYEQYF

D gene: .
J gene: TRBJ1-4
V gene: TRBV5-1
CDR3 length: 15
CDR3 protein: CASSRGGPTNEKLFF

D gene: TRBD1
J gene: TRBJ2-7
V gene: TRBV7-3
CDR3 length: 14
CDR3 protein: CASSAGQGANEQYF

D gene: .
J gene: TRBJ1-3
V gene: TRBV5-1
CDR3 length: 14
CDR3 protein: CASSLESVGNTIYF

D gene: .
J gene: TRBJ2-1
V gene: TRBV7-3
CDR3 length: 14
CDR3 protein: CASSLSDSSGEQFF

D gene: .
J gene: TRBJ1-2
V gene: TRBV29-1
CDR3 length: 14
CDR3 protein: CSVDSPRGGYGYTF

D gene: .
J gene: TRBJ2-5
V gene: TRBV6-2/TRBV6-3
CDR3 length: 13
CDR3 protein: CASSYFRQETQYF

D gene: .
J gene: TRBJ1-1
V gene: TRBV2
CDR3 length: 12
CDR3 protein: CASSDRGTEAFF

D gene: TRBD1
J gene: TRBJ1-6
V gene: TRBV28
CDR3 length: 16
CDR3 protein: CASRPSTGGYNSPLHF

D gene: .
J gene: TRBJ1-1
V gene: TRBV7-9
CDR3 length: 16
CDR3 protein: CASRARFGANSAEAFF

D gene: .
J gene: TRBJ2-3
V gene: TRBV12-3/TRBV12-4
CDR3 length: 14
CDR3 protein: CASSSPSLGDTQYF

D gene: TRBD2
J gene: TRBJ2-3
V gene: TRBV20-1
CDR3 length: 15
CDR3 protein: CSAPRLAGRKDTQYF

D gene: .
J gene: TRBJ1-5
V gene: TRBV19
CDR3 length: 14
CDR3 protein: CASHWNTDNQPQHF

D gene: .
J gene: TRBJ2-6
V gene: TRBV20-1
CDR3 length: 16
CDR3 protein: CSARDRWGAGANVLTF

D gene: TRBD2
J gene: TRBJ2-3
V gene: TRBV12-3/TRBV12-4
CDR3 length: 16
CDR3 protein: CASSLSSGGPTDTQYF

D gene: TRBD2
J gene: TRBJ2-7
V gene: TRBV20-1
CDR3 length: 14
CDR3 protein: CSARYSGVSYEQYF

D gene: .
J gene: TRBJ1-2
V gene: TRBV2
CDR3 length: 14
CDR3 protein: CASSETRGVYGYTF

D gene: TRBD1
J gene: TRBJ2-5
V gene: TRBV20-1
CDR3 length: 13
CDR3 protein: CSAPGQGQETQYF

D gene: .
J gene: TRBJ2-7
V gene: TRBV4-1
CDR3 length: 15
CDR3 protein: CASSQETRGTYEQYF

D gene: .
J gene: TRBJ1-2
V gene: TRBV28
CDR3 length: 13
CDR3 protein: CASSTQGAYGYTF

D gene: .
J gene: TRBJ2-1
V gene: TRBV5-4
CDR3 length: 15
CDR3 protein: CASSLDQGSYNEQFF

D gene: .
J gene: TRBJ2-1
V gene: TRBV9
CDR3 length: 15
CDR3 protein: CASSVGGDPYNEQFF

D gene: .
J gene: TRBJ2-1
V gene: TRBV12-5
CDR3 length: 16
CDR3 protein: CASVLAAGTNRDEQFF

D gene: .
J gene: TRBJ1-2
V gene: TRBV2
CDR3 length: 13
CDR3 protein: CASSEDGVSGYTF

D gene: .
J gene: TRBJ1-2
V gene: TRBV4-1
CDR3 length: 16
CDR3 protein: CASSQDRGVWDSGYTF

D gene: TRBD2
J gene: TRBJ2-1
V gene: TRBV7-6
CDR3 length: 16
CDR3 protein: CASSYLAGGQGYEQFF

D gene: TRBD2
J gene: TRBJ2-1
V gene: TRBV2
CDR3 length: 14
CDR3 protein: CASRAGTSGFEQFF

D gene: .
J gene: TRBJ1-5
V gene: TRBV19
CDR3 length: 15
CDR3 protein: CASRWRGAGNQPQHF

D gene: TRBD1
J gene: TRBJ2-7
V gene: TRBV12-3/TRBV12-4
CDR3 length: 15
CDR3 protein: CASSETGTGFYEQYF

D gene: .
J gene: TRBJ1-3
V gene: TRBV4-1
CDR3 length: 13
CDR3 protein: CASSQTQIDTIYF

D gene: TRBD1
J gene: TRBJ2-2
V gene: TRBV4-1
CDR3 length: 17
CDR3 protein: CASSPFPQGQGNSELFF

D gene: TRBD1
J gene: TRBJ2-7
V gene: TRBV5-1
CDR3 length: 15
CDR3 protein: CASSPAPGTGNEQYF

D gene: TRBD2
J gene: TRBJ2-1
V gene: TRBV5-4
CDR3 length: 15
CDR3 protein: CASSLGTSSHNEQFF

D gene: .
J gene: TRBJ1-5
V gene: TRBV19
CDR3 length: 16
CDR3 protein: CASSIELGVGNQPQHF

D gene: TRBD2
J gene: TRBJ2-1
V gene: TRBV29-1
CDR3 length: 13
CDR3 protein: CSGLGLAAKEQFF

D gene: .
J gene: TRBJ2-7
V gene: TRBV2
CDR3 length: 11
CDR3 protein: CASRGTYEQYF

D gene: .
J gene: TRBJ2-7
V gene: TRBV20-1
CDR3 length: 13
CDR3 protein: CSAPPSGIYEQYF

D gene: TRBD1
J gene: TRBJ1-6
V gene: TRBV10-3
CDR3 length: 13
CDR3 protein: CAIRRGRFSPLHF

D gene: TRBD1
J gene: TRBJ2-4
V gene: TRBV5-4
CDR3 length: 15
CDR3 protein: CASTSGAQGENIQYF